This T cell receptor beta chain was identified in a study of blood T cell repertoires in COVID-19. Study summary: Acute and convalescent COVID-19 specimens originated in the United States, Italy and Spain.

Which cohort a participant joined came from the clinical history participants gave. Assay used: immunoSEQ multiplex PCR; TCRdb lists only in-frame clones, some missing. The data show approximately 270,000 clones, roughly 88% seen once. Sequencing was performed on PBMCs or T cells enriched from blood (not recorded which). This receptor was obtained from a woman between 50 and 59 years old who had recovered from COVID-19.

CDR3 coding DNA: TGTGCCAGCAGCTTATTGGTTGCAGCGGGAGAGACCCAGTACTTC. Protein sequence: CASSLLVAAGETQYF. The chain recombines TRBV7-8 with TRBJ2-5; D is perhaps TRBD2 (6 bases). Trimming removed 2 bases from V and 4 bases from J, with 14 bases in between. In germline, CDR1 is SGHVS, CDR2 FQNEAQ. The CDR3 contains 15 residues.